These 31 T cell receptor beta chains share one sample of origin, sequenced in a study of blood T cell repertoires in COVID-19. Method: immunoSEQ multiplex PCR; TCRdb's copy keeps in-frame clones and lacks some. This sample carries over 400,000 clones, 80% to 90% of them seen once, and the ten largest clones take more than 7.5%. Sequencing input: PBMCs or T cells enriched from blood (not recorded which). The receptors stem from a woman aged 55-70 years who had recovered from COVID-19.

The genes are TRBV24-1 and TRBJ2-7; D ambiguous. The germline gives CDR1 KGHDR, CDR2 SFDVKD. The CDR3 consists of 11 residues. V gave up 7 bases and J gave up 1 base, with 4 bases separating them. This CDR3 is CATRTSYEQYV. CDR3 sequence (DNA): TGTGCCACCAGGACTTCCTACGAGCAGTACGTC.

The V gene is TRBV5-1, the J gene TRBJ2-3, with 9 nucleotides matching TRBD2. This CDR3 has 15 amino acids. Germline V gives CDR1 SGHRS, CDR2 YFSETQ. With 5 bases clipped from V and 0 bases from J, the junction kept 4 bases outside the gene matches. This chain's CDR3 is CASRLAGASTDTQYF. CDR3 in DNA: TGCGCCAGCAGATTAGCGGGGGCCAGCACAGATACGCAGTATTTT.

The chain has TRBV3-1 (or the pseudogene TRBV3-2) and TRBJ2-1; D might be TRBD1 (6 bases). The CDR3 is made up of 13 amino acids. V was clipped by 1 base and J by 9 bases, with 10 bases between them. Germline V lookup: CDR1 LGHDT, CDR2 YNNKEL (reference sequence). The CDR3 protein is CASSQAETGEQFF. CDR3 nucleotides: TGTGCCAGCAGCCAAGCCGAGACAGGTGAGCAGTTCTTC.

This rearrangement joins TRBV27 to TRBJ1-4, with D perhaps TRBD1 (5 bases). This CDR3 is 12 amino acids long. Trimming removed 7 bases from V and 7 bases from J, with 10 bases in between. Germline CDR1 and CDR2: MNHEY and SMNVEV (reference sequence). The CDR3 nucleotides read TGTGCCAGCAAAAGGGGAGGTGAAAAACTGTTTTTT. The encoded protein is CASKRGGEKLFF.

This chain links TRBV5-1 with TRBJ2-5, with 10 bases aligning to TRBD2. This CDR3 comprises 15 residues. In germline, CDR1 is SGHRS, CDR2 YFSETQ. Trimming removed 2 bases from V and 5 bases from J; junction bases left unmatched: 6. CDR3 sequence (DNA): TGCGCCAGCAGCTTAAAAGGGACTAGCGCGGAGACCCAGTACTTC. Translating it yields CASSLKGTSAETQYF. Full variable domain (outside the CDR3, taken from reference TRBV5-1 and TRBJ2-5): KAGVTQTPRYLIKTRGQQVTLSCSPISGHRSVSWYQQTPGQGLQFLFEYFSETQRNKGNFPGRFSGRQFSNSRSEMNVSTLELGDSALYLCASSLKGTSAETQYFGPGTRLLVL.

The chain combines TRBV6-5 with TRBJ1-2; 11 bases fit TRBD1. V shed 6 bases, J shed 6 bases, and the junction held 3 bases outside the gene matches. The CDR3 runs 13 residues. From germline, CDR1 is MNHEY and CDR2 SVGAGI. CDR3 in DNA: TGTGCCAGCAGCGCGGACAGGGGGCATGGCTACACCTTC. Protein sequence: CASSADRGHGYTF.

This clone was seen a single time. CDR3 residues: CATRLVNEQFF. CDR3 in DNA: TGTGCCACCCGACTAGTCAATGAGCAGTTCTTC. This chain uses TRBV2 with TRBJ2-1, with D perhaps matching TRBD2 (6 bases). Trimming pared 10 bases from V and 6 bases from J, leaving 10 bases between. The CDR3 is 11 residues long. Germline V gives CDR1 SNHLY, CDR2 FYNNEI.

V is TRBV5-1 and J is TRBJ2-5, with D perhaps TRBD2 (6 bases). Between the trimmed V and J ends, which lost 0 bases and 6 bases, there was a span of 9 bases. The CDR3 spans 13 residues. Germline CDR1 and CDR2: SGHRS and YFSETQ. In DNA, the CDR3 is TGCGCCAGCAGCTTGGAGGGGAGGAAGACCCAGTACTTC. This codes for CASSLEGRKTQYF. The whole variable domain, filled in from reference TRBV5-1 and TRBJ2-5, reads KAGVTQTPRYLIKTRGQQVTLSCSPISGHRSVSWYQQTPGQGLQFLFEYFSETQRNKGNFPGRFSGRQFSNSRSEMNVSTLELGDSALYLCASSLEGRKTQYFGPGTRLLVL.

The chain combines TRBV19 with TRBJ1-3, with D unresolved. The germline V and J ends were trimmed by 8 bases and 0 bases, with 14 bases remaining between them. Germline V gene sequence: CDR1 LNHDA, CDR2 SQIVND (reference sequence). The CDR3 is 15 amino acids. The CDR3, as DNA: TGTGCCAGTCTGCCCTGGAGGAGCTCTGGAAACACCATATATTTT. This encodes CASLPWRSSGNTIYF.

The rearrangement uses TRBV4-1 and TRBJ2-2, with TRBD2 as a possible D gene (6 bases). Germline V lookup: CDR1 MGHRA, CDR2 YSYEKL. V lost 0 bases and J lost 2, with 10 bases in between. The CDR3 extends over 16 amino acids. CDR3 sequence: CASSQERGANTGELFF. CDR3 sequence (DNA): TGCGCCAGCAGCCAAGAGCGCGGGGCCAACACCGGGGAGCTGTTTTTT.

The genes are TRBV7-2 and TRBJ2-5, with no clear D. The germline V gene encodes CDR1 SGHTA and CDR2 FQGNSA. This CDR3 contains 14 residues. V was cut by 5 bases and J by 0 bases, with 10 bases left in between. The CDR3 DNA reads TGTGCCAGCAGCCCCCAGGTGTACCAAGAGACCCAGTACTTC. Translating gives CASSPQVYQETQYF. Combining the CDR3 with reference TRBV7-2 and TRBJ2-5 gives the whole variable domain GAGVSQSPSNKVTEKGKDVELRCDPISGHTALYWYRQSLGQGLEFLIYFQGNSAPDKSGLPSDRFSAERTGGSVSTLTIQRTQQEDSAVYLCASSPQVYQETQYFGPGTRLLVL.

The V and J genes are TRBV19 and TRBJ1-1; a weak D match, TRBD1 (6 bases). Trimming took 5 bases from V and 3 from J, leaving 13 bases between them. Germline V gene lookup returns CDR1 LNHDA and CDR2 SQIVND (reference sequence). The CDR3 totals 14 residues. The CDR3 nucleotides are TGTGCCAGTAGTTTGGGGGGGCAGGACACTGAAGCTTTCTTT. Amino acids: CASSLGGQDTEAFF.

V is TRBV5-1 and J is TRBJ1-1; no definite D call. The CDR3 runs 15 residues. V was shortened by 0 bases and J by 0 bases, with 9 bases between the two germline ends. Germline-derived CDR1 and CDR2 are SGHRS and YFSETQ. Here the CDR3 DNA reads TGCGCCAGCAGCTTGGCAGGTAGTGTGAACACTGAAGCTTTCTTT. Translation gives CASSLAGSVNTEAFF.

This sequence joins TRBV4-1 and TRBJ1-5; maybe TRBD1 (5 bases). The CDR3 is made up of 15 amino acids. Germline CDR1 MGHRA, CDR2 YSYEKL. The V gene lost 0 bases and the J gene lost 2 bases, with 8 bases spanning the gap. The CDR3 is CASSQDPQGNQPQHF. The DNA for the CDR3 is TGCGCCAGCAGCCAAGATCCACAGGGCAATCAGCCCCAGCATTTT.

CDR3 in DNA: TGTGCCAGCAGTGAAAGACTAGCGGGGGGCTCAAGCTCCTACAATGAGCAGTTCTTC. Its translation: CASSERLAGGSSSYNEQFF. The chain has TRBV2 and TRBJ2-1; 13 bases fit TRBD2. Germline lookup yields CDR1 SNHLY and CDR2 FYNNEI. With 2 bases clipped from V and 0 bases from J, the junction kept 7 bases outside the gene matches. CDR3 length equals 19 residues.

This chain uses TRBV25-1 with TRBJ1-2; 7 nucleotides agree with TRBD1. CDR3 length: 15 amino acids. Losses at the gene ends were 5 bases for V and 0 bases for J; bases not matched to a gene: 6. Per germline, CDR1 MGHDK and CDR2 SYGVNS. The CDR3 protein is CASSHRDRPNYGYTF. In DNA form, the CDR3 reads TGTGCCAGCAGTCATCGGGACAGACCTAACTATGGCTACACCTTC.

CDR3 protein: CASSQVTSVASPLHF. The CDR3 DNA reads as TGCGCCAGCAGCCAAGTCACGAGTGTAGCATCACCCCTCCACTTT. The rearrangement links TRBV4-1 to TRBJ1-6, with no clear D. Deletions cut 1 base from V and 10 bases from J, with 14 bases between. From germline, CDR1 is MGHRA and CDR2 YSYEKL. The CDR3 is 15 amino acids.

V is TRBV6-5 and J is TRBJ1-6; D possibly corresponds to TRBD1 (5 bases). The germline V and J ends were trimmed by 2 bases and 7 bases, with 9 bases remaining between them. CDR1 is MNHEY, CDR2 SVGAGI, per germline. The length of the CDR3 is 14 residues. The CDR3 coding sequence is TGTGCCAGCAGTTACGCCGACAGCAATTCACCCCTCCACTTT. Translated: CASSYADSNSPLHF.

V usage is TRBV9 and J usage is TRBJ1-1; D is undetermined. The CDR3 has 15 residues. V was pared by 3 bases and J by 4 bases, with 16 bases between. The germline gives CDR1 SGDLS, CDR2 YYNGEE. The CDR3 spells CASSASGRVGTEAFF. The CDR3 DNA reads TGTGCCAGCAGCGCGTCCGGGAGGGTTGGCACTGAAGCTTTCTTT.

Only one count was recorded for this clone. The chain joins TRBV5-6 to TRBJ2-3; TRBD1 matches at 8 bases. Germline V CDR1 and CDR2: SGHDT, YYEEEE. Losses at the gene ends were 4 bases for V and 2 bases for J; bases not matched to a gene: 6. The CDR3 length is 15 residues. The CDR3 sequence: CASSPGQGHTDTQYF. CDR3 DNA: TGTGCCAGCAGCCCCGGACAGGGTCACACAGATACGCAGTATTTT. The full variable domain, with the rest looked up from reference TRBV5-6 and TRBJ2-3, is DAGVTQSPTHLIKTRGQQVTLRCSPKSGHDTVSWYQQALGQGPQFIFQYYEEEERQRGNFPDRFSGHQFPNYSSELNVNALLLGDSALYLCASSPGQGHTDTQYFGPGTRLTVL.

The chain recombines TRBV2 with TRBJ1-3; the D is unclear. CDR1 and CDR2 from the germline V gene are SNHLY and FYNNEI. V was trimmed by 0 bases and J by 3 bases, leaving 9 bases between them. There are 15 residues in the CDR3. This chain's CDR3 is CASSEAGVSGNTIYF. In DNA form, the CDR3 reads TGTGCCAGCAGTGAAGCAGGAGTCAGTGGAAACACCATATATTTT.

The chain recombines TRBV30 with TRBJ1-1; 8 bases agree with TRBD1. Germline V gene sequence: CDR1 GTSNPN, CDR2 SVGIG (reference sequence). The junction had 10 bases not matched to a gene; V was cut back by 3 bases and J by 7 bases. The CDR3 is 14 residues long. CDR3 in amino acids: CAWRPGQGRSEAFF. Here the CDR3 DNA reads TGTGCCTGGAGACCCGGACAGGGTAGGAGTGAAGCTTTCTTT.

This clone was counted between two and nine times. The V and J genes are TRBV12-5 and TRBJ2-2; 8 bases are a match to TRBD1. Looked up from germline, CDR1 is LGHNT and CDR2 is FRNRAP. This CDR3 has 15 residues. Unmatched junction bases numbered 3, after V lost 6 bases and J lost 0 bases. The CDR3 loop is CASGTDRANTGELFF. The CDR3 nucleotides read TGTGCTAGTGGAACGGACAGGGCGAACACCGGGGAGCTGTTTTTT.

The rearrangement links TRBV5-1 to TRBJ2-3, with D possibly matching TRBD1 (6 bases). Per germline, CDR1 SGHRS and CDR2 YFSETQ. V lost 0 bases and J lost 2, with 13 bases in between. This CDR3 is 16 amino acids long. Here the CDR3 DNA reads TGCGCCAGCAGCTTGGTATCAGGGGTCAACACAGATACGCAGTATTTT. It encodes CASSLVSGVNTDTQYF.

The V call is TRBV4-1, the J call TRBJ1-5; 7 nucleotides align to TRBD1. The CDR3 loop spans 13 amino acids. The V gene's germline CDR1 is MGHRA and CDR2 YSYEKL. The V gene end was trimmed by 1 base and the J gene end by 15 bases; junction bases not matched to a gene: 9. DNA of the CDR3: TGCGCCAGCAGCCAAGGGGAAGGGGGCTGGGTGCATTTT. Encoded protein: CASSQGEGGWVHF.

This clone was recorded only once. The V gene is TRBV5-5, the J gene TRBJ2-7; 8 nucleotides align to TRBD1. The CDR3 sequence is 15 residues long. V shed 5 bases and J 3 bases; nucleotides not matched to a gene: 10. Germline assignment: CDR1 SGHKS and CDR2 YYEKEE (reference sequence). CDR3 coding DNA: TGTGCCAGCAGTCAGCAGGGGGCAAGTTACTACGAGCAGTACGTC. Protein: CASSQQGASYYEQYV.

The chain employs TRBV5-1 and TRBJ2-3; D possibly corresponds to TRBD2 (6 bases). Germline V gives CDR1 SGHRS, CDR2 YFSETQ. This CDR3 region has 16 residues. The V and J ends lost 0 bases and 2 bases respectively, with 13 bases between them. In DNA form, the CDR3 reads TGCGCCAGCAGCTTGGCCGGGAGCTCTGTCACAGATACGCAGTATTTT. It codes for CASSLAGSSVTDTQYF.

V gene TRBV29-1 combines with J gene TRBJ2-7; TRBD1 matches at 8 bases. The CDR3 is 15 residues long. V was clipped by 0 bases and J by 3 bases; unmatched bases: 7. Germline-derived CDR1 and CDR2 are SQVTM and ANQGSEA. The CDR3 coding sequence is TGCAGCGTTGAAGATCCGCAGGGGGCGGACTACGAGCAGTACTTC. The encoded protein is CSVEDPQGADYEQYF.

The CDR3 protein is CASTRRGSYTDTQYF. The CDR3 DNA is TGTGCCAGCACCCGTCGTGGGAGCTACACAGATACGCAGTATTTT. V and J are TRBV27 and TRBJ2-3; D might be TRBD2 (5 bases). Germline CDR1 reads MNHEY; CDR2 reads SMNVEV (reference sequence). The V gene lost 7 bases and the J gene lost 2 bases, with 16 bases spanning the gap. The CDR3 consists of 15 residues.

This clone showed up just once. The chain recombines TRBV5-1 with TRBJ2-1; 8 nucleotides line up with TRBD1. CDR1 and CDR2 from the germline V gene are SGHRS and YFSETQ. The CDR3 extends over 16 amino acids. With V trimmed by 0 bases and J by 6 bases, 8 bases remained unmatched. The CDR3 coding sequence is TGCGCCAGCAGCTTGGTGGGGACAGGACGGGCCAATGAGCAGTTCTTC. Translated, it gives CASSLVGTGRANEQFF.

This chain connects TRBV12-3 or TRBV12-4 to TRBJ1-2, with D maybe TRBD1 (5 bases). The germline V and J ends were trimmed by 6 bases and 4 bases, with 9 bases remaining between them. This CDR3 is 12 amino acids long. CDR3 DNA sequence: TGTGCCAGCAGGCGGGGCACCTATGGCTACACCTTC. It specifies CASRRGTYGYTF.